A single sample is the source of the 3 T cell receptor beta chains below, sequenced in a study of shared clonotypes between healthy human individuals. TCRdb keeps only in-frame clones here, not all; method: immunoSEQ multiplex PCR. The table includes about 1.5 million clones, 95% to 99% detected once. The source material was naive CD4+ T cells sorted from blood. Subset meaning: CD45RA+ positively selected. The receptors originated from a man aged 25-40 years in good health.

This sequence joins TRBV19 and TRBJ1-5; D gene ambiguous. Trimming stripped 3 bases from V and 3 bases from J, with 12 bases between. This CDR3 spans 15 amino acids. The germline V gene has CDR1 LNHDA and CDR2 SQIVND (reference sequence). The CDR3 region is CASSIGPALNQPQHF. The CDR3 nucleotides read TGTGCCAGTAGTATTGGACCCGCTCTCAATCAGCCCCAGCATTTT.

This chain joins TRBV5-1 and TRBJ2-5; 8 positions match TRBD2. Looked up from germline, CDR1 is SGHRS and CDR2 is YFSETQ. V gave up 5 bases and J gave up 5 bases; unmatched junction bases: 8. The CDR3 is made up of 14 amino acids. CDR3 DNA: TGCGCCAGCAGATTAGCGGGATTGGAGGAGACCCAGTACTTC. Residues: CASRLAGLEETQYF.

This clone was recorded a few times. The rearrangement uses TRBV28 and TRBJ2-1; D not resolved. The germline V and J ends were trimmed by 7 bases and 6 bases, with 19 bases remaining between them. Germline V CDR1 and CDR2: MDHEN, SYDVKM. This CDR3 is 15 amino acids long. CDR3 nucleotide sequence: TGTGCCAGCAACCCCTCGGTCCGGTATGTCAATGAGCAGTTCTTC. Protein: CASNPSVRYVNEQFF.